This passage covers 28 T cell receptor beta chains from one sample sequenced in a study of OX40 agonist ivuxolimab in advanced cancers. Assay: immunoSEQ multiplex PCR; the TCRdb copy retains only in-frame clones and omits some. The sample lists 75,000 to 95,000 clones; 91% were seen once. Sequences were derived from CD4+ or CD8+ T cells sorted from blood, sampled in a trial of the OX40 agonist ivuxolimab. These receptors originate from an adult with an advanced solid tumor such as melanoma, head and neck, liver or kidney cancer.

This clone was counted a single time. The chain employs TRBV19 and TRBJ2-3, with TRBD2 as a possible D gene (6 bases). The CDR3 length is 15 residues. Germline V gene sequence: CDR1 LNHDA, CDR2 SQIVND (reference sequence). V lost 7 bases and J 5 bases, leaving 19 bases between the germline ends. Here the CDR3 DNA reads TGTGCCAGTAAAGAAGGCGGGGCGAGGAGAGATACGCAGTATTTT. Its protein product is CASKEGGARRDTQYF.

CDR3 sequence: CASSPRPRGVQPQHF. For the CDR3, the DNA is TGTGCCAGCAGTCCCCGGCCGAGGGGGGTTCAGCCCCAGCATTTT. This chain connects TRBV27 to TRBJ1-5, with a tentative D call TRBD1 (6 bases). The germline V and J ends were trimmed by 5 bases and 6 bases, with 17 bases remaining between them. The germline V gene encodes CDR1 MNHEY and CDR2 SMNVEV (reference sequence). The CDR3 is made up of 15 amino acids.

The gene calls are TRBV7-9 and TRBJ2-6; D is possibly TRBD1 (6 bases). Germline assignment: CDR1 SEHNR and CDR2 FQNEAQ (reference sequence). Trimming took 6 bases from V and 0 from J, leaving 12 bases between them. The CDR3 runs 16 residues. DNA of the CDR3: TGTGCCAGCAGAAACAGGGTAGACTCTGGGGCCAACGTCCTGACTTTC. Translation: CASRNRVDSGANVLTF.

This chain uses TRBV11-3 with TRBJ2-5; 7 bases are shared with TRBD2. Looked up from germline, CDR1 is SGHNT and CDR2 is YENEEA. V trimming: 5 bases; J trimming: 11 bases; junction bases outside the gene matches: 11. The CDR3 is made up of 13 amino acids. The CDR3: CASSRETSQEQYF. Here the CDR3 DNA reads TGTGCCAGCAGCCGGGAGACTAGCCAAGAGCAGTACTTC.

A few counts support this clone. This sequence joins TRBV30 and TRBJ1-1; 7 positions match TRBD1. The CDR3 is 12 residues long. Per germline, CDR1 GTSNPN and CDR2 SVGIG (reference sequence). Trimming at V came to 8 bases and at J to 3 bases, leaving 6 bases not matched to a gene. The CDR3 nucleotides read TGTGCCGAGCACAGGGGCTACACTGAAGCTTTCTTT. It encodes CAEHRGYTEAFF.

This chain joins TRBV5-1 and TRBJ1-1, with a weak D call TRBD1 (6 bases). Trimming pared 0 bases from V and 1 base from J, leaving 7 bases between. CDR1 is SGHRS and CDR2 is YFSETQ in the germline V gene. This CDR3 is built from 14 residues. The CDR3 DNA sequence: TGCGCCAGCAGCTTGGAGACAGGGAACACTGAAGCTTTCTTT. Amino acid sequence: CASSLETGNTEAFF.

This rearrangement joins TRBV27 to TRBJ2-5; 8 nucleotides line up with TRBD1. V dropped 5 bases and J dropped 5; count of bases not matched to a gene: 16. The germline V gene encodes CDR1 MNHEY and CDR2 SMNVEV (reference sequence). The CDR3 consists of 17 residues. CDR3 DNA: TGTGCCAGCAGTGAGACAGGGGAAGTTACCCCCCACGAGACCCAGTACTTC. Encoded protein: CASSETGEVTPHETQYF.

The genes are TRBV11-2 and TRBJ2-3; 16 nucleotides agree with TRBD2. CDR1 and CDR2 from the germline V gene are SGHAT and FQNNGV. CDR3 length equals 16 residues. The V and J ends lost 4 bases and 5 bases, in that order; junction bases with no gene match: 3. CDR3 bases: TGTGCCAGCAGCTCGGGACTAGCGGGAGGGATAGATACGCAGTATTTT. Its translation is CASSSGLAGGIDTQYF.

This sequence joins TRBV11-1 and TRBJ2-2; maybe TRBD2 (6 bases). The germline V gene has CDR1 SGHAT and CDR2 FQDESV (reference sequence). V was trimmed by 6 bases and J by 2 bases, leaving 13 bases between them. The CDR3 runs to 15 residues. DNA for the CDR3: TGTGCCAGCAGACCTGGAGGGGCAAACACCGGGGAGCTGTTTTTT. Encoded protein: CASRPGGANTGELFF.

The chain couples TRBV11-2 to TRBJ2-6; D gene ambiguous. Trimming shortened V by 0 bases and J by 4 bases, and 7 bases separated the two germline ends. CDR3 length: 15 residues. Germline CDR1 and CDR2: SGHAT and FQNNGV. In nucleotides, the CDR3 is TGTGCCAGCAGCTTAGAAGGGATGGGGGCCAACGTCCTGACTTTC. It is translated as CASSLEGMGANVLTF. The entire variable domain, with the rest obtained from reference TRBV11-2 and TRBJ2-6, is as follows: EAGVAQSPRYKIIEKRQSVAFWCNPISGHATLYWYQQILGQGPKLLIQFQNNGVVDDSQLPKDRFSAERLKGVDSTLKIQPAKLEDSAVYLCASSLEGMGANVLTFGAGSRLTVL.

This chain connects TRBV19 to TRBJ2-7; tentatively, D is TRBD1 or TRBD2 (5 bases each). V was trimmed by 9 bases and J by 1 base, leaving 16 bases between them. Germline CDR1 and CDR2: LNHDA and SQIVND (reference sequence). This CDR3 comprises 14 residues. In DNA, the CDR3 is TGTGCCAGCAAAATGGCAGGGAGATCCTACGAGCAGTACTTC. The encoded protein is CASKMAGRSYEQYF.

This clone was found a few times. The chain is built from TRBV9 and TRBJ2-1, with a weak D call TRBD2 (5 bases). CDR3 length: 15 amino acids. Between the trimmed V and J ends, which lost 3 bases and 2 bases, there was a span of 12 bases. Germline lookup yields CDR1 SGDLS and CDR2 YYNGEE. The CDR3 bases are TGTGCCAGCAGCGGCCGGGGAAACCCCTACAATGAGCAGTTCTTC. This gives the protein CASSGRGNPYNEQFF.

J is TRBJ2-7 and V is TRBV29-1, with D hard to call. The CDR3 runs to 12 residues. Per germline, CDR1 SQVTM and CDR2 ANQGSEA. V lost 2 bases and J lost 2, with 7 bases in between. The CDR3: CSVERPAYEQYF. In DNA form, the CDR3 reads TGCAGCGTTGAACGACCAGCCTACGAGCAGTACTTC.

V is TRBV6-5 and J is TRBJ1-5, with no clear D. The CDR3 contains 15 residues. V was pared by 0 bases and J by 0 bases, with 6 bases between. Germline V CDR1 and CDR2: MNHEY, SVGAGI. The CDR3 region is CASSYSALSNQPQHF. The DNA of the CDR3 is TGTGCCAGCAGTTACTCGGCCCTTAGCAATCAGCCCCAGCATTTT.

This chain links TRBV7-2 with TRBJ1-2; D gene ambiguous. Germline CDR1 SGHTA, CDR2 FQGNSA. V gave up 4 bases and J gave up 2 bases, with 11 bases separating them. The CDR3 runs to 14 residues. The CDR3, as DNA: TGTGCCAGCAGCTCGGACCGATTCAACTATGGCTACACCTTC. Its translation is CASSSDRFNYGYTF.

CDR3 region: CASSLANRADTEAFF. As DNA, the CDR3 is TGTGCCAGCAGCTTGGCCAACAGGGCGGACACTGAAGCTTTCTTT. This chain joins TRBV5-4 and TRBJ1-1, with D possibly being TRBD1 (6 bases). Germline CDR1 reads SGHNT; CDR2 reads YYREEE (reference sequence). This CDR3 region has 15 residues. The V gene lost 0 bases and the J gene lost 3 bases, with 12 bases spanning the gap.

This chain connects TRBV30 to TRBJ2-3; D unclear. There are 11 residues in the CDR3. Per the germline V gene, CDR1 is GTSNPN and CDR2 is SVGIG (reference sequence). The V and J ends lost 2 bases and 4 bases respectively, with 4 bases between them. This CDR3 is CAWSTSDTQYF. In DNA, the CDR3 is TGTGCCTGGAGTACCTCAGATACGCAGTATTTT.

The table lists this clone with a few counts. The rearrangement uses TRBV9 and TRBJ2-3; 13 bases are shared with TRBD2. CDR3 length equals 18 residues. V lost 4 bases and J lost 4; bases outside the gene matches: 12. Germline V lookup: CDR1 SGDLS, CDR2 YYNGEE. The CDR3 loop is CASSPQAGLAGVADTQYF. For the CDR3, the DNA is TGTGCCAGCAGCCCCCAGGCCGGACTAGCGGGAGTCGCAGATACGCAGTATTTT.

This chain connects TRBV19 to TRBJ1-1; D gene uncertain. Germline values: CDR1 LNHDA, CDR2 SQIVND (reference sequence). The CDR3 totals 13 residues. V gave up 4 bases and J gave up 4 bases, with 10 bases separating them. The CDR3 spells CASSTVGSTEAFF. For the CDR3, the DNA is TGTGCCAGTAGTACCGTGGGGAGCACTGAAGCTTTCTTT.

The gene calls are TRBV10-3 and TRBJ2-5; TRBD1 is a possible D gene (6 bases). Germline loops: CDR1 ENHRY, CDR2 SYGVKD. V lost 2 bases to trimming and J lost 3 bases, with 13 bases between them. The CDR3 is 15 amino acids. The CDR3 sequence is CAISEGGGSKETQYF. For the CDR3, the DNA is TGTGCCATCAGTGAGGGGGGCGGGTCGAAAGAGACCCAGTACTTC.

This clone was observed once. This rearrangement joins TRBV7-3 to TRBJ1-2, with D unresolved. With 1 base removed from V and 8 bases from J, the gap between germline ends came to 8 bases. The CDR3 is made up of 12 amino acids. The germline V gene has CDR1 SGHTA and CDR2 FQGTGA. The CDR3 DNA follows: TGTGCCAGCAGCTTAAACGGCGCGGGCTACACCTTC. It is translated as CASSLNGAGYTF.

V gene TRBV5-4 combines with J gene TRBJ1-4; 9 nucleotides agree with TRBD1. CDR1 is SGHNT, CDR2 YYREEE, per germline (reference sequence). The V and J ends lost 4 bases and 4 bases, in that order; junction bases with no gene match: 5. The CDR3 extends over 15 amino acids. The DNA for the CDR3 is TGTGCCAGCAGCATCAAGGGACAGGGTAATGAAAAACTGTTTTTT. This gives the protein CASSIKGQGNEKLFF.

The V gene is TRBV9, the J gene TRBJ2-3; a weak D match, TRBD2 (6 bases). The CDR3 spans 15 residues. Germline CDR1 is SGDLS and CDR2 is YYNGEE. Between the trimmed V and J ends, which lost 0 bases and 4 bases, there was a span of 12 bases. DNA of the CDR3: TGTGCCAGCAGCGTAGATGGAGGGAAGGCAGATACGCAGTATTTT. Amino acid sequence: CASSVDGGKADTQYF.

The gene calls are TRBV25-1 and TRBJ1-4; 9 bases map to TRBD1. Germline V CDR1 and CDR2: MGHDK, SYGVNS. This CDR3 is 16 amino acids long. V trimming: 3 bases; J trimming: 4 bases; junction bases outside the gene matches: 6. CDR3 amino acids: CASSDHPGQGNEKLFF. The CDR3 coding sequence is TGTGCCAGCAGTGACCATCCGGGACAGGGTAATGAAAAACTGTTTTTT.

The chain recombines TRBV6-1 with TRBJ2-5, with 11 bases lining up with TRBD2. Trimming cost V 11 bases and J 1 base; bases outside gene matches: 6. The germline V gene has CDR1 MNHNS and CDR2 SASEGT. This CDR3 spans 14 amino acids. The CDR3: CAGSSGGLQETQYF. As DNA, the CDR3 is TGTGCCGGATCTAGCGGGGGGCTCCAAGAGACCCAGTACTTC.

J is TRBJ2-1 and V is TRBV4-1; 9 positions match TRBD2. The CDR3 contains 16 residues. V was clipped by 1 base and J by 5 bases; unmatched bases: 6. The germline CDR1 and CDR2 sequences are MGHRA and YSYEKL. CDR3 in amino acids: CASSQGVEREDNEQFF. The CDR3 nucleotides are TGCGCCAGCAGCCAAGGGGTTGAGCGGGAGGACAATGAGCAGTTCTTC.

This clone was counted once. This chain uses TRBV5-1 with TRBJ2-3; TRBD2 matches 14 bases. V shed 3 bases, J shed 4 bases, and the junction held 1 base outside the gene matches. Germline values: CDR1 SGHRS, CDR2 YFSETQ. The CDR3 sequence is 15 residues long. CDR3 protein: CASSSGLAGADTQYF. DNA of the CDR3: TGCGCCAGCAGCTCGGGACTAGCGGGGGCAGATACGCAGTATTTT.

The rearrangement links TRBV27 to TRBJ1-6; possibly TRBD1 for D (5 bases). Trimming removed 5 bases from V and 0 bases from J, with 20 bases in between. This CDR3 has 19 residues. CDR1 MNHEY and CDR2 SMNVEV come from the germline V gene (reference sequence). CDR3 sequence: CASSLLSGTSSSYNSPLHF. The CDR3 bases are TGTGCCAGCAGTCTCCTCTCCGGGACGTCAAGCTCCTATAATTCACCCCTCCACTTT.